This T cell receptor (beta chain) came from a study of blood T cell repertoires in COVID-19. Study summary: COVID-19 samples, acute and convalescent, were from the United States, Italy and Spain. T cells, B-cell-depleted T cells, or PBMCs provided the cDNA or gDNA that served as material.

From germline, CDR1 is LGHDT and CDR2 YNNKEL (reference sequence). The CDR3 extends over 13 amino acids. Trimming removed 4 bases at V and 7 bases at J, with 13 bases between. As processed by the authors: Estimates of nucleated cell counts were drawn from the amplification of reference gene primers. Some clones are missing from TCRdb's copy, which holds only in-frame ones; the method was immunoSEQ multiplex PCR. The V and J calls and clone size are taken from that table; D and trimming were inferred from the DNA. The table shows almost 250,000 clones, with about 89% occurring only once. V and J are TRBV3-1 (or the pseudogene TRBV3-2) and TRBJ1-1; TRBD1 might be the D (6 bases). The sequence was collected from a woman aged 60-75 years who had recovered from COVID-19. The sequencing input was peripheral blood. In DNA form, the CDR3 reads TGTGCCAGCAGCCGCGGGGGGGCGCGTGAAGCTTTCTTT. Translated, it gives CASSRGGAREAFF.